This TCR beta chain originates from a study of cytomegalovirus exposure and HLA in healthy donors. Study findings and constraints: Earlier results showed most TCR beta V segments being productive about 87% or about 30% of the time. A missense variant in DCLRE1C was later tied to TCR beta V- and J-gene trimming. It was reported that TCR beta sequences correctly inferred the HLA-A and HLA-B alleles for most subjects.

The PCR was carried out with 60 Vbeta primers and 13 Jbeta primers. The repertoire was sequenced with immunoSEQ multiplex PCR; TCRdb's copy has only in-frame clones and lacks some. The sample shows around 170,000 clones, just over 75% of them seen only once. This clone has just a few counts. Its antigen is not identified. Germline V gives CDR1 MNHNS, CDR2 SASEGT. V was pared by 2 bases and J by 14 bases, with 10 bases between. The CDR3 loop spans 12 amino acids. The donors comprised healthy bone marrow donors. Sequenced sample: PBMCs. The chain carries TRBV6-1 and TRBJ1-6; D not resolved. The origin of this receptor is a man aged 18 to 29 in good health and CMV-seronegative. CDR3 protein: CASSERGAALHF. The CDR3 nucleotides read TGTGCCAGCAGTGAACGGGGAGCGGCCCTCCACTTT.